The present entry profiles one TCR beta chain with its context. Germline loops: CDR1 KGHSH, CDR2 LQKENI. Trimming took off 3 bases at V and 8 bases at J, with 13 bases between the two ends. The length of the CDR3 is 13 residues. The table came from immunoSEQ multiplex PCR; TCRdb's copy has only in-frame clones and leaves some out. The profile covers some 140,000 clones, with 93% appearing a single time and about 1% taken by the ten largest. This record belongs to a study of T cell responses to AZD1222 COVID-19 vaccine. The rearrangement joins TRBV18 to TRBJ1-1, with D possibly TRBD1 on 6 matching bases. This receptor was identified in an adult in good health. The specimen was peripheral blood, collected on day 0 of AZD1222 vaccination. The CDR3 region is CASSPVVQGEAFF. DNA of the CDR3: TGTGCCAGCTCACCGGTGGTACAGGGCGAAGCTTTCTTT.